The clone carrying this TCR beta chain was seen more than once but under ten times. The CDR3 is 17 amino acids. V shed 6 bases, J shed 3 bases, and the junction held 12 bases outside the gene matches. This specimen comes from a study of T-cell reconstitution after alpha-beta-depleted transplantation in children. Unique molecular identifiers were incorporated during preparation of the TCRbeta library. TCRdb passed the PCR reads through MiXCR, listing each CDR3 protein once. Of more than 250,000 distinct CDR3 sequences in the sample, approximately 9.6% were seen once. V gene TRBV12-3 or TRBV12-4 combines with J gene TRBJ1-5, with 9 bases matching TRBD1. Sequenced material: PBMCs from the stem cell graft donor, taken from the stem cell graft. The receptor was isolated from a human donor who donated a stem cell graft to a child with SCID. The CDR3 is CASRYRGRTGSNQPQHF. In DNA, the CDR3 is TGTGCCAGCAGGTACAGGGGGCGGACAGGCTCCAATCAGCCCCAGCATTTT.